The rows below give T cell receptor beta chains drawn from one sample of a study of T-cell reconstitution after alpha-beta-depleted transplantation in children. TCRdb passed the PCR reads through MiXCR, listing each CDR3 protein once. This table holds hundreds of thousands of distinct CDR3 sequences, about an eighth found once. The source was PBMCs, mostly from graft donor cells, collected 360 days after TCRalphabeta/CD19-depleted stem cell transplant. These receptors were taken from a male patient between 10 and 17 years old who had a stem cell transplant for acute myeloid leukemia, so the T cells may come from the graft donor. Both conserved end residues are trimmed from each CDR3. The D gene is left open where the match is weak.

CDR3: ASSYSRGPVYGYT; J: TRBJ1-2; D: NA; V: TRBV6-5
CDR3: ASRGPKQETQY; J: TRBJ2-5; D: NA; V: TRBV23-1
CDR3: SAGGRAGPTQY; J: TRBJ2-3; D: TRBD2; V: TRBV20-1
CDR3: ASSVGTSPYEQY; J: TRBJ2-7; D: NA; V: TRBV9
CDR3: SAPRAISYNSPLH; J: TRBJ1-6; D: NA; V: TRBV20-1
CDR3: SVERARVGGTDTQY; J: TRBJ2-3; D: NA; V: TRBV29-1
CDR3: SVGVSVYEQY; J: TRBJ2-7; D: NA; V: TRBV29-1
CDR3: ASRDLSGNTIY; J: TRBJ1-3; D: NA; V: TRBV5-1
CDR3: ASWALSTDTQY; J: TRBJ2-3; D: NA; V: TRBV28
CDR3: ASSFAGNTGELF; J: TRBJ2-2; D: NA; V: TRBV28
CDR3: ASSRLKDTEAF; J: TRBJ1-1; D: NA; V: TRBV12-3/TRBV12-4
CDR3: ASSPLPTGNSYNEQF; J: TRBJ2-1; D: NA; V: TRBV7-7
CDR3: ASSFPDRASTEAF; J: TRBJ1-1; D: TRBD1; V: TRBV5-1
CDR3: SVVGAGNQPQH; J: TRBJ1-5; D: NA; V: TRBV29-1
CDR3: ASSLASPAVSTDTQY; J: TRBJ2-3; D: NA; V: TRBV7-2
CDR3: ASSDGGYNEQF; J: TRBJ2-1; D: NA; V: TRBV4-3